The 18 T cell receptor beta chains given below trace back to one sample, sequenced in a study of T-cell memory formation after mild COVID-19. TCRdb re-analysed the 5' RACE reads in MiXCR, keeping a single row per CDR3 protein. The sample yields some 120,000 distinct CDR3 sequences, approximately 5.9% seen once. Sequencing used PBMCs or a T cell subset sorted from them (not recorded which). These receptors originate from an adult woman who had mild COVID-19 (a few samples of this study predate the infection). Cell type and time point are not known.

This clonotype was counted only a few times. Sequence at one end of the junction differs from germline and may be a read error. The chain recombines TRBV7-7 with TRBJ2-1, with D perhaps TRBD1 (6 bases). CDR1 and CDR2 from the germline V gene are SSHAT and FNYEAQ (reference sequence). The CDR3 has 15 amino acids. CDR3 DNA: TGTGCTAGCAGCTTAAATATGGCAGGGGTGGGTGAGCAGTTCTTC. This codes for CASSLNMAGVGEQFF.

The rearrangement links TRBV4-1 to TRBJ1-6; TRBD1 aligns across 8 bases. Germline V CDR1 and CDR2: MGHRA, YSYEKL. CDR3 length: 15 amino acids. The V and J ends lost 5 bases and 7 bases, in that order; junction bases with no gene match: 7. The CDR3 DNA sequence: TGCGCCAGCAGCGCCCAACAGGGGGGGAATTCACCCCTCCACTTT. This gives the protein CASSAQQGGNSPLHF.

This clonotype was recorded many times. CDR3 in DNA: TGTGCCAGCAGAGGAGGCGGGAGCTCCTACGAGCAGTACTTC. This translates into CASRGGGSSYEQYF. The gene calls are TRBV11-2 and TRBJ2-7; 7 bases match TRBD2. J lost 0 bases, V lost 6 bases, and 5 bases had no gene match. The length of the CDR3 is 14 residues. CDR1 and CDR2 (germline): SGHAT, FQNNGV.

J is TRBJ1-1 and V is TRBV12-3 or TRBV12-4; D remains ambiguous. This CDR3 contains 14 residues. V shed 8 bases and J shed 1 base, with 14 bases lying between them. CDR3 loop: CASRRDPANTEAFF. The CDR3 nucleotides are TGTGCCAGCCGACGAGACCCCGCGAACACTGAAGCTTTCTTT.

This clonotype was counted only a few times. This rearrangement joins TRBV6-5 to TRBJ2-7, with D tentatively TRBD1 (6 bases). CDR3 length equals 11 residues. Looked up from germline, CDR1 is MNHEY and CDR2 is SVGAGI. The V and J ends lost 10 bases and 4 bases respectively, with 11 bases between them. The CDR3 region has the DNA TGTGCCACCTCAGGACAGTACGAGCAGTACTTC. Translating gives CATSGQYEQYF.

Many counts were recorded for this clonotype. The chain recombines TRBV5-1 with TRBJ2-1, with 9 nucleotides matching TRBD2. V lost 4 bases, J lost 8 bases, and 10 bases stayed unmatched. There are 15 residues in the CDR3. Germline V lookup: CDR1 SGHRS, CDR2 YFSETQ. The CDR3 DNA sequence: TGCGCCAGCAGCCTCGGCGGGAGGGCCGAGGATGAGCAGTTCTTC. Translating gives CASSLGGRAEDEQFF.

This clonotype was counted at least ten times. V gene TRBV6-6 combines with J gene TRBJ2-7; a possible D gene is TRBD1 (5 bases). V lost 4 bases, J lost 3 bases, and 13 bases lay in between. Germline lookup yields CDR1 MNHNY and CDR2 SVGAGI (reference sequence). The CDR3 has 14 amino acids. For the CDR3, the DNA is TGTGCCAGCAGTTTGGTGGACACTAACTACGAGCAGTACTTC. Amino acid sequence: CASSLVDTNYEQYF.

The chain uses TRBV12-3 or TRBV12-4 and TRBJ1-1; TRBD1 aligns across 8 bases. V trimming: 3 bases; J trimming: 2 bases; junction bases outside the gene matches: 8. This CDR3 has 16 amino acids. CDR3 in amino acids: CASSLVFTGGNTEAFF. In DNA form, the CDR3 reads TGTGCCAGCAGTTTGGTCTTTACAGGGGGAAACACTGAAGCTTTCTTT.

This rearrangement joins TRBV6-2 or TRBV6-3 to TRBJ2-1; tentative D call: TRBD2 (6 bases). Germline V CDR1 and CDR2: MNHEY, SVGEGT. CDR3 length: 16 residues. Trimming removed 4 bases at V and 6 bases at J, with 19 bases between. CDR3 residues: CASSSNLRLASNEQFF. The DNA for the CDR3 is TGTGCCAGCAGTTCTAATTTAAGGCTAGCGAGCAATGAGCAGTTCTTC.

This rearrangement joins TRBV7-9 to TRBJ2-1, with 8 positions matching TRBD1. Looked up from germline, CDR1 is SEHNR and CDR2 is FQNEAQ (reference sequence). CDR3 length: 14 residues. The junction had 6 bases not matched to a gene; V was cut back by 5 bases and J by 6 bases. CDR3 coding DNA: TGTGCCAGCAGCCAATCAGACAGGGGCAATGAGCAGTTCTTC. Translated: CASSQSDRGNEQFF.

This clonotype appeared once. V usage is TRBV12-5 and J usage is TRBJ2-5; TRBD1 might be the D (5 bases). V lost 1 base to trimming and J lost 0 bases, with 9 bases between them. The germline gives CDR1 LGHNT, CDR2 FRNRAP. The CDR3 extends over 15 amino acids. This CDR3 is CASGLGTLYQETQYF. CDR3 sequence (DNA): TGTGCTAGTGGTTTGGGGACATTGTACCAAGAGACCCAGTACTTC.

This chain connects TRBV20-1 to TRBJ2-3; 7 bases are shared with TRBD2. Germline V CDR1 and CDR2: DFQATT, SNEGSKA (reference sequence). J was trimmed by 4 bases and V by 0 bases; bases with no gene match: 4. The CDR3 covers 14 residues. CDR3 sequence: CSAREPGGPDTQYF. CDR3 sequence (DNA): TGCAGTGCTAGAGAACCGGGAGGTCCAGATACGCAGTATTTT.

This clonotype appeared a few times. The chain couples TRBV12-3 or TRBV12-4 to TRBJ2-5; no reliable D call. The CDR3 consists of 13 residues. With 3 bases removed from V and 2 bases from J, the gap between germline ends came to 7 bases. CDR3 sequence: CASSFRHQETQYF. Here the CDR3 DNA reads TGTGCCAGCAGTTTTCGCCATCAAGAGACCCAGTACTTC.

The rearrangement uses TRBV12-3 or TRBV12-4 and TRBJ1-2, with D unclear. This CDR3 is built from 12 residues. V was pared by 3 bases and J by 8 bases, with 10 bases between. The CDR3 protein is CASSLSGKGYTF. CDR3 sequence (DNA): TGTGCCAGCAGTTTGTCAGGAAAGGGCTACACCTTC.

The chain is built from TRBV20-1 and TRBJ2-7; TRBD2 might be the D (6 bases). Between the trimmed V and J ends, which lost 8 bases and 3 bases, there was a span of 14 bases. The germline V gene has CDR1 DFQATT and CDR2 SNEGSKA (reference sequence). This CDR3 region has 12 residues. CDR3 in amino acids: CSPISGGYEQYF. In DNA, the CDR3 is TGCAGTCCCATTTCCGGGGGCTACGAGCAGTACTTC.

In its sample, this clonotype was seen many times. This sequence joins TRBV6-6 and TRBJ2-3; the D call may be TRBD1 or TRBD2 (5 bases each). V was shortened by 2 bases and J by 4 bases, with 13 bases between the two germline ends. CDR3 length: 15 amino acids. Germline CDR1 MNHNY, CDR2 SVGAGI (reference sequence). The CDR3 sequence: CASSYAGTPSDTQYF. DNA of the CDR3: TGTGCCAGCAGTTACGCTGGGACCCCCTCAGATACGCAGTATTTT.

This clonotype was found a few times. This chain's CDR3 is CASSRSRQETQYF. DNA for the CDR3: TGCGCCAGCAGTCGGTCCAGACAAGAGACCCAGTACTTC. The gene calls are TRBV10-2 and TRBJ2-5; no clear D. CDR3 size: 13 residues. V lost 5 bases to trimming and J lost 2 bases, with 9 bases between them. Germline V gene sequence: CDR1 WSHSY, CDR2 SAAADI.

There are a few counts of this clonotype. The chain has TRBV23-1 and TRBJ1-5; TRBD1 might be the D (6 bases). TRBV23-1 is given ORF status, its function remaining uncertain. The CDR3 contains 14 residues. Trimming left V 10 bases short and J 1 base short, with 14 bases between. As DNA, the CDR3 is TGCGCCATATACTCTACAGGGAGCAATCAGCCCCAGCATTTT. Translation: CAIYSTGSNQPQHF.